These 14 T cell receptor beta chains were all obtained from the same sample, sequenced in a study of blood T cell repertoires in COVID-19. Sequenced by immunoSEQ multiplex PCR; TCRdb stores in-frame clones only, minus some. This table has a few hundred thousand clones, over 75% appearing once. The sample comprised PBMCs or T cells enriched from blood (not recorded which). These receptors all come from a man aged 25-45 years who had recovered from COVID-19.

The J gene is TRBJ1-6, the V gene TRBV5-4; no definite D call. CDR3 length equals 15 residues. CDR1 and CDR2 (germline): SGHNT, YYREEE (reference sequence). Trimming cost V 4 bases and J 7 bases, with 15 bases left between them. Written as DNA, the CDR3 is TGTGCCAGCAGCCCGGCTCAGTGGAGGAATTCACCCCTCCACTTT. Its protein is CASSPAQWRNSPLHF.

This clone has a handful of counts. This chain uses TRBV7-8 with TRBJ1-1; 7 bases line up with TRBD1. Trimming at V came to 2 bases and at J to 2 bases, leaving 11 bases not matched to a gene. The CDR3 is 17 residues long. Per germline, CDR1 SGHVS and CDR2 FQNEAQ. Here the CDR3 reads CASSLRVRGDFNTEAFF. In DNA form, the CDR3 reads TGTGCCAGCAGCTTACGGGTCAGGGGGGATTTCAACACTGAAGCTTTCTTT.

The rearrangement uses TRBV10-3 and TRBJ2-7; 8 bases map to TRBD1. J gave up 4 bases and V 4 bases, and 6 bases lay outside the gene matches. The CDR3 contains 14 residues. From germline, CDR1 is ENHRY and CDR2 SYGVKD. DNA for the CDR3: TGTGCCATCAGTGTACAGGGGGATGAGTACGAGCAGTACTTC. Protein product: CAISVQGDEYEQYF.

This chain connects TRBV5-1 to TRBJ1-2; 9 positions agree with TRBD1. The CDR3 spans 15 residues. V dropped 4 bases and J dropped 4; count of bases not matched to a gene: 8. CDR1 and CDR2 (germline): SGHRS, YFSETQ. Written as DNA, the CDR3 is TGCGCCAGCAGCCCGCGGGACAGGGAGCTCTATGGCTACACCTTC. Protein: CASSPRDRELYGYTF.

This chain connects TRBV4-1 to TRBJ1-4; 9 bases align to TRBD1. The CDR3 spans 17 residues. The V segment lost 4 bases and the J segment 0 bases; nucleotides outside the gene matches: 6. CDR1 MGHRA and CDR2 YSYEKL come from the germline V gene. The CDR3 reads CASSPRQGGATNEKLFF. As DNA, the CDR3 is TGCGCCAGCAGCCCCCGACAGGGGGGTGCAACTAATGAAAAACTGTTTTTT.

This chain uses TRBV25-1 with TRBJ1-1, with D tentatively TRBD1 (6 bases). The V and J ends lost 5 bases and 8 bases respectively, with 12 bases between them. The CDR3 totals 12 residues. Germline V CDR1 and CDR2: MGHDK, SYGVNS. The CDR3 DNA reads TGTGCCAGCAGTCGAGGGGGAGGGGAAGCTTTCTTT. Its protein product is CASSRGGGEAFF.

This clone was recorded at least ten times. The chain carries TRBV30 and TRBJ1-6; the match to TRBD1 covers 7 bases. The CDR3 is made up of 14 amino acids. Per the germline V gene, CDR1 is GTSNPN and CDR2 is SVGIG (reference sequence). Trimming took 5 bases from V and 7 from J; bases not matched to a gene: 8. The CDR3 spells CAWHLGQPNSPLHF. CDR3 DNA: TGTGCCTGGCACTTGGGACAGCCCAATTCACCCCTCCACTTT.

The V and J genes are TRBV30 and TRBJ2-3, with 7 bases lining up with TRBD1. The ends lost 3 bases at V and 12 bases at J; junction bases unmatched: 6. The CDR3 totals 11 residues. Germline-derived CDR1 and CDR2 are GTSNPN and SVGIG (reference sequence). The CDR3 region is CAWRPGQRQYF. In DNA, the CDR3 is TGTGCCTGGAGGCCGGGACAGCGACAGTATTTT.

The genes are TRBV6-5 and TRBJ2-7; D possibly corresponds to TRBD1 (6 bases). V shed 2 bases and J shed 0 bases, with 11 bases lying between them. The CDR3 runs to 15 residues. Germline CDR1 MNHEY, CDR2 SVGAGI. Written as DNA, the CDR3 is TGTGCCAGCAGTTACGGGGGCACCCTCTCCTACGAGCAGTACTTC. Encoded protein: CASSYGGTLSYEQYF.

This clone has only one observation. The CDR3 DNA reads as TGTGCCAGTAGTATTGGTAACAGGCTCTACGAGCAGTACTTC. This codes for CASSIGNRLYEQYF. The genes are TRBV19 and TRBJ2-7; tentative D call: TRBD1 (5 bases). Trimming took 3 bases from V and 3 from J, leaving 12 bases between them. Germline CDR1 LNHDA, CDR2 SQIVND (reference sequence). The CDR3 runs 14 residues.

In the case of this clone: A far larger clone is only one base removed, so a read error is likely. The J gene is TRBJ1-1, the V gene TRBV5-6, with no clear D. The ends were cut back, 2 bases at V and 3 bases at J, with 5 bases in the middle. Germline CDR1 SGHDT, CDR2 YYEEEE. The CDR3 has 12 amino acids. The CDR3 reads CASSFGDTEAFF. DNA for the CDR3: TGTGCCAGCAGCTTCGGGGACACTGAAGCTTTCTTT.

The CDR3 DNA follows: TGTGCCAGTACCGCACGGAACATTCAGTACTTC. It encodes CASTARNIQYF. The chain joins TRBV19 to TRBJ2-4; D uncertain. The V end was cut by 7 bases, the J end by 7 bases, with 8 bases between. The CDR3 totals 11 residues. Germline values: CDR1 LNHDA, CDR2 SQIVND (reference sequence).

This clone was detected only a few times. CDR3 bases: TGTGCCAGCAGTCCGACAGGGCTCTACGAGCAGTACTTC. It specifies CASSPTGLYEQYF. The chain uses TRBV6-5 and TRBJ2-7; 7 bases are shared with TRBD1. The CDR3 has 13 amino acids. V gave up 5 bases and J gave up 3 bases; unmatched junction bases: 4. Germline V gives CDR1 MNHEY, CDR2 SVGAGI.

The gene calls are TRBV7-6 and TRBJ2-5, with 10 nucleotides matching TRBD2. Germline lookup yields CDR1 SGHVS and CDR2 FNYEAQ. V lost 4 bases, J lost 6 bases, and 14 bases stayed unmatched. The CDR3 spans 17 residues. CDR3 residues: CASSSTTSGVTLKTQYF. CDR3 DNA: TGTGCCAGCAGCTCGACTACTAGCGGGGTGACCCTCAAGACCCAGTACTTC.